One sample yielded the 7 T cell receptor beta chains listed below, sequenced in a study of synovial regulatory T cells in juvenile arthritis. Clones were sequenced by immunoSEQ multiplex PCR, and TCRdb holds only the in-frame ones, with some missing. The sample yields 10,000 or so clones, of which the top ten take up approximately 0.71%. The specimen was Treg cells from blood. Sample subset: remaining (HLA-DR-negative) circulating blood Treg cells. The receptors originated from a donor younger than 30 with juvenile idiopathic arthritis.

The chain joins TRBV5-1 to TRBJ1-4. Germline CDR1 is SGHRS and CDR2 is YFSETQ. This CDR3 has 15 amino acids. There is no recorded DNA. The CDR3 sequence: CASSQYVATNEKLFF.

The chain links TRBV5-1 to TRBJ2-2; lacking DNA, the TRBD1 call made by TCRdb goes unchecked. CDR3 length equals 15 residues. No DNA appears here. The germline gives CDR1 SGHRS, CDR2 YFSETQ. The CDR3 sequence: CASSPISANTGELFF.

The rearrangement uses TRBV19 and TRBJ1-1; TCRdb's D call, TRBD1, is unchecked because there is no DNA. Germline lookup yields CDR1 LNHDA and CDR2 SQIVND (reference sequence). This CDR3 region has 13 residues. The nucleotide record is missing. The chain's CDR3 is CASTKSQGIEAFF.

The genes are TRBV6-1 and TRBJ1-2. Per germline, CDR1 MNHNS and CDR2 SASEGT. This CDR3 is built from 15 residues. This entry has no DNA. The CDR3 sequence is CASSEYRGEIYGYTF.

The V call is TRBV6-5, the J call TRBJ1-3. The CDR3 contains 16 residues. No DNA is given. CDR1 MNHEY and CDR2 SVGAGI come from the germline V gene. The CDR3 reads CASSYRSTRSGNTIYF.

This rearrangement joins TRBV19 to TRBJ2-7; TCRdb outputs TRBD1, but without DNA this stays unchecked. This CDR3 has 15 amino acids. The DNA is unrecorded. Germline values: CDR1 LNHDA, CDR2 SQIVND (reference sequence). The CDR3 here is CASSIRPGTGYEQYF. The full variable domain, in which reference TRBV19 and TRBJ2-7 provide the parts outside the CDR3, is DGGITQSPKYLFRKEGQNVTLSCEQNLNHDAMYWYRQDPGQGLRLIYYSQIVNDFQKGDIAEGYSVSREKKESFPLTVTSAQKNPTAFYLCASSIRPGTGYEQYFGPGTRLTVT.

The genes are TRBV7-8 and TRBJ1-1; lacking DNA, the TRBD1 call made by TCRdb goes unchecked. The CDR3 runs 15 residues. No DNA is given. Per germline, CDR1 SGHVS and CDR2 FQNEAQ. This CDR3 is CASSLADRGSTEAFF.